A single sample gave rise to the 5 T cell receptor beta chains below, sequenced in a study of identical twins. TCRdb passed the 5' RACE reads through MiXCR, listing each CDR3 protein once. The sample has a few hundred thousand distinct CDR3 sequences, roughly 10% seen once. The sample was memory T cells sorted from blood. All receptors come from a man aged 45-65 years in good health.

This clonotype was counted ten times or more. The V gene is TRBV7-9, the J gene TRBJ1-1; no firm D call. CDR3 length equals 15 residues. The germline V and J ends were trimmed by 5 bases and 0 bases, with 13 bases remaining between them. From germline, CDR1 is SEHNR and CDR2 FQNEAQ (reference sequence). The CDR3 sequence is CASSPLRALNTEAFF. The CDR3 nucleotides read TGTGCCAGCAGCCCTCTTAGGGCTTTGAACACTGAAGCTTTCTTT. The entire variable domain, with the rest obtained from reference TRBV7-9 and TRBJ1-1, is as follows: DTGVSQNPRHKITKRGQNVTFRCDPISEHNRLYWYRQTLGQGPEFLTYFQNEAQLEKSRLLSDRFSAERPKGSFSTLEIQRTEQGDSAMYLCASSPLRALNTEAFFGQGTRLTVV.

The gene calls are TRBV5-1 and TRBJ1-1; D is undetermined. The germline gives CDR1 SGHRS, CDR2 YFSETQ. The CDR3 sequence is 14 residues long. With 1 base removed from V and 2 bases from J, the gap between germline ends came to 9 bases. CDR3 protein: CASSLNSANTEAFF. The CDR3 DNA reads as TGCGCCAGCAGCTTGAATTCGGCCAACACTGAAGCTTTCTTT.

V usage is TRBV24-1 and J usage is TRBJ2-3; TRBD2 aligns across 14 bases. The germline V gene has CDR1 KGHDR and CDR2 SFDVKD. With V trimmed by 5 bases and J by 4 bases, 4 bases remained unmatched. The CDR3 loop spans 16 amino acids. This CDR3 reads CATSGGLAGAADTQYF. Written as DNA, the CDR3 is TGTGCCACCAGTGGGGGACTAGCGGGAGCAGCAGATACGCAGTATTTT.

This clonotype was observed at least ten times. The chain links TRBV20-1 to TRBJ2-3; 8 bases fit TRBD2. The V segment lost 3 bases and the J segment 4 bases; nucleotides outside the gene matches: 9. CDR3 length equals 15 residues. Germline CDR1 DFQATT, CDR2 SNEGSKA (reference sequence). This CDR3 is CSASGSGSAADTQYF. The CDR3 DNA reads TGCAGTGCTAGCGGAAGCGGGAGTGCCGCAGATACGCAGTATTTT.

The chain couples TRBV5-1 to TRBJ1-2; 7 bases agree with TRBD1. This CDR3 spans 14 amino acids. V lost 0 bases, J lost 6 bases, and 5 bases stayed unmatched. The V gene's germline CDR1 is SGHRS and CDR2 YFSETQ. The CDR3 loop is CASSLASQGDGYTF. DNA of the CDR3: TGCGCCAGCAGCTTGGCCAGCCAGGGGGATGGCTACACCTTC.